This T cell receptor beta chain is from a study of cytotoxic CD8 clonotypes in ibrutinib-treated CLL. Study-level background: Partial responders around 24, complete 2; some twelve progressed and some 15 stayed in remission by median around 68 months. Findings and limits, study-wide: Clonality increased with ibrutinib response but returned toward baseline at progression.

This CDR3 is built from 12 residues. Trimming stripped 5 bases from V and 6 bases from J, with 10 bases between. CDR1 and CDR2 from the germline V gene are SEHNR and FQNEAQ (reference sequence). Using immunoSEQ multiplex PCR, the repertoire was profiled, and TCRdb retains in-frame clones only, with some absent. The sample holds 49,000 or so clones, 53% seen once. Note on this clone: Its antigen remains unknown.

The source was PBMCs, collected after 12 months of ibrutinib treatment. This chain uses TRBV7-9 with TRBJ1-2, with no clear D. The source of this sequence is a human donor with chronic lymphocytic leukemia. CDR3 DNA sequence: TGTGCCAGCAGCGGAAGGATTAATGGCTACACCTTC. Residues: CASSGRINGYTF.